These T cell receptor beta chains were read from a single sample in a study of blood T cell repertoires in COVID-19. Libraries were prepared by immunoSEQ multiplex PCR; TCRdb keeps only in-frame clonotypes and omits some of them. The sample holds over 250,000 clones, 91% seen once. What was sequenced was peripheral blood. All receptors come from a person aged 18 to 30 with COVID-19, enrolled during active disease. Both conserved end residues are trimmed from each CDR3.

>TRBJ2-7|TRBV6-2/TRBV6-3
ASSYSAGGHYEQY
>TRBJ2-3|TRBV19
ASSARQDTDTQY
>TRBJ1-1|TRBV18
ASSPSTGNTEAF
>TRBJ1-1|TRBV3-1/TRBV3-2
ASSPDRGRGVTEAF
>TRBJ2-3|TRBV7-9
ASSQGGQDTDTQY
>TRBJ2-2|TRBV7-8
ASSSHTITGELF
>TRBJ2-2|TRBV30
AWRLRAGGKIQLF
>TRBJ2-7|TRBV7-2
ASSLNLVYEQY
>TRBJ2-2|TRBV11-3
ASSLVFGGRECTGELF
>TRBJ1-6|TRBV30
AWTSLGGSYNSPLH
>TRBJ1-2|TRBV19
ASSIMGEGQRTYGYT
>TRBJ2-7|TRBV7-8
ASSPQGPYEQY
>TRBJ2-3|TRBV27
ASRLAGVDTQY
>TRBJ1-2|TRBV24-1
ATSDRGQIQGYT
>TRBJ2-1|TRBV10-2
ASIGTGELAGLYNEQF
>TRBJ1-5|TRBV2
ASSAIAGDQH
>TRBJ2-1|TRBV10-3
AISDKGLADNEQF
>TRBJ2-7|TRBV6-5
ASIKREGGHEQY
>TRBJ1-5|TRBV24-1
ATSDWAGEKSQPQH
>TRBJ2-7|TRBV11-2
ASNTNAGVLGEQY
>TRBJ2-1|TRBV6-5
ASSSRDRGQGEQF
>TRBJ2-5|TRBV6-2/TRBV6-3
ASSKTSLGLETQY
>TRBJ2-2|TRBV5-1
ASSPLAGAGELF
>TRBJ2-7|TRBV21-1
ASSEGDRSGYEQY
>TRBJ2-7|TRBV15
ATSIPSGSHSYEQY
>TRBJ1-1|TRBV19
ASSPAGQLNTEAF
>TRBJ2-1|TRBV19
ASSIVSWVAGPNKQF
>TRBJ2-5|TRBV9
ASSAGTSGSGGETQY
>TRBJ2-1|TRBV27
ASSSGDYNEQF
>TRBJ1-1|TRBV11-3
ASSLDRGGDTEAF
>TRBJ2-5|TRBV7-3
ASSLTGGQETQY
>TRBJ2-7|TRBV10-1
ASSEVPGGSIYEQY
>TRBJ2-2|TRBV3-1/TRBV3-2
ASSHTGTKNTGELF
>TRBJ2-5|TRBV5-1
ASNPVLAGGETQY
>TRBJ2-1|TRBV6-2/TRBV6-3
ASSVSIAGGEQF
>TRBJ1-3|TRBV18
ASSRLAGQGSGNTIY
>TRBJ2-1|TRBV5-5
ASSLSGREQF
>TRBJ1-2|TRBV16
ASSQRDETGGRGYT
>TRBJ2-3|TRBV18
ASSPGQLTDTQY
>TRBJ1-2|TRBV24-1
ATSDPSQGGYGYT
>TRBJ2-5|TRBV14
ASSQLAGVGQETQY
>TRBJ2-5|TRBV18
ASSPGTEETQY
>TRBJ2-1|TRBV7-9
ASSSATSGSEDEQF